This TCR beta chain came from a study of OX40 agonist ivuxolimab in advanced cancers. Study overall: Participants could have had prior anti-PD-1, anti-PD-L1 or anti-CTLA-4 therapy, and 40% had some.

CDR3 size: 15 residues. The V and J ends lost 6 bases and 5 bases, in that order; junction bases with no gene match: 10. The germline V gene encodes CDR1 SEHNR and CDR2 FQNEAQ (reference sequence). This table comes from immunoSEQ multiplex PCR, and its TCRdb copy is limited to in-frame clones, with some not included. This table has some 19,000 clones, about 77% appearing once. The sequenced sample was CD4+ or CD8+ T cells sorted from blood, obtained in a trial of the OX40 agonist ivuxolimab. The receptor's source is an adult with an advanced solid tumor such as melanoma, head and neck, liver or kidney cancer. The V gene is TRBV7-9, the J gene TRBJ1-1, with 9 bases lining up with TRBD1. CDR3 bases: TGTGCCAGCAGTTCGCCGGGACAGGGAGGAACTGAAGCTTTCTTT. This codes for CASSSPGQGGTEAFF.